This TCR beta chain was captured by sequencing in a study of blood T cell repertoires in COVID-19. About the study: The United States, Italy and Spain supplied acute and convalescent COVID-19 samples. PBMCs, B-cell-depleted T cells, or T cells were the source of the cDNA or gDNA that made up the material.

J gave up 11 bases and V 5 bases, and 7 bases lay outside the gene matches. CDR1 is LNHDA and CDR2 is SQIVND in the germline V gene (reference sequence). This CDR3 is 12 amino acids long. Repertoires were generated with immunoSEQ multiplex PCR, while TCRdb's copy carries only in-frame clones and drops some. The data show roughly 230,000 clones, roughly 89% seen once. The rearrangement joins TRBV19 to TRBJ1-2; 8 bases line up with TRBD1. Sequencing used peripheral blood. The TCR comes from a woman between 35 and 50 years old who had recovered from COVID-19. CDR3 sequence: CASSPIGQGYTF. The CDR3 DNA sequence: TGTGCCAGTAGTCCGATCGGACAGGGATACACCTTC.